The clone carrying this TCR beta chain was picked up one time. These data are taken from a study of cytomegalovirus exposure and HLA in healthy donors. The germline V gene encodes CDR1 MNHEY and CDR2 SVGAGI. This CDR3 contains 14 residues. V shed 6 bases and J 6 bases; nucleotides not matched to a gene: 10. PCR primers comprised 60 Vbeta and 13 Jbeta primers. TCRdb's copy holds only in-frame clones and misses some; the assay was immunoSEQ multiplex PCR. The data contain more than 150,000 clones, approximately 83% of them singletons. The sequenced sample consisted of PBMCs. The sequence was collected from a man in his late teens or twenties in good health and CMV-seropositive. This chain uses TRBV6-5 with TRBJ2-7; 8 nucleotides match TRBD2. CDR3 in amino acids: CASRLSGTKSEQYF. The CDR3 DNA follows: TGTGCCAGCAGGCTTAGCGGGACCAAATCCGAGCAGTACTTC.